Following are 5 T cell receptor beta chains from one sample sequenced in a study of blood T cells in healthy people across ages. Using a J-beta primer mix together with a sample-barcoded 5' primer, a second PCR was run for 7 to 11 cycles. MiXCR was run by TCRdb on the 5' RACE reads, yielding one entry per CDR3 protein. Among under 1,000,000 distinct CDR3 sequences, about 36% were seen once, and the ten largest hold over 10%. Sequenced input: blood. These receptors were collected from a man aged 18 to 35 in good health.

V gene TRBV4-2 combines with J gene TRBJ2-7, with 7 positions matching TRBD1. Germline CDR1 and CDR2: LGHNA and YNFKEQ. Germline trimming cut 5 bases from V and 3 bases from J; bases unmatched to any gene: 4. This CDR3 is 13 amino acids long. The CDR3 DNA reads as TGTGCCAGCAGCACGGACAGGAACTACGAGCAGTACTTC. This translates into CASSTDRNYEQYF.

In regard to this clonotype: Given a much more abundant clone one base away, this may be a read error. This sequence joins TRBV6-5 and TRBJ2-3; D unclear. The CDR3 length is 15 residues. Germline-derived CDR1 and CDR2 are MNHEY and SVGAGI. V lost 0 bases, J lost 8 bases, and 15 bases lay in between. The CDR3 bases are TGTGCCAGCAGTTACTCGAGTGGGTATTCCGGTACGCAGTATTTT. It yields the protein CASSYSSGYSGTQYF.

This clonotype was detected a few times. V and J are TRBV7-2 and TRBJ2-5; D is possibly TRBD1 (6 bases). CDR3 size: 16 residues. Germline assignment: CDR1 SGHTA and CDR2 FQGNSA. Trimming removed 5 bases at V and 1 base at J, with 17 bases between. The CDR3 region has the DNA TGTGCCAGCAGCATCCGGGTCGAGGGGGTCCAAGAGACCCAGTACTTC. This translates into CASSIRVEGVQETQYF.

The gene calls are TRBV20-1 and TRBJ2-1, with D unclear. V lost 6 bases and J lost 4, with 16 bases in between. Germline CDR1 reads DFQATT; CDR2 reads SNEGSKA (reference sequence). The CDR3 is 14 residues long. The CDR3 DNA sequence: TGCAGTGCCGCAGGTTTTAATCGGTACAATGAGCAGTTCTTC. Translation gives CSAAGFNRYNEQFF.

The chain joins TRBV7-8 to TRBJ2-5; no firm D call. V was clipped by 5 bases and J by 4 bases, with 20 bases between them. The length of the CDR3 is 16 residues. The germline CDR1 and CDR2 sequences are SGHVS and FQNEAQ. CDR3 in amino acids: CASSPIVTPLRETQYF. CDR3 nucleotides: TGTGCCAGCAGCCCTATCGTGACCCCGCTGAGAGAGACCCAGTACTTC.